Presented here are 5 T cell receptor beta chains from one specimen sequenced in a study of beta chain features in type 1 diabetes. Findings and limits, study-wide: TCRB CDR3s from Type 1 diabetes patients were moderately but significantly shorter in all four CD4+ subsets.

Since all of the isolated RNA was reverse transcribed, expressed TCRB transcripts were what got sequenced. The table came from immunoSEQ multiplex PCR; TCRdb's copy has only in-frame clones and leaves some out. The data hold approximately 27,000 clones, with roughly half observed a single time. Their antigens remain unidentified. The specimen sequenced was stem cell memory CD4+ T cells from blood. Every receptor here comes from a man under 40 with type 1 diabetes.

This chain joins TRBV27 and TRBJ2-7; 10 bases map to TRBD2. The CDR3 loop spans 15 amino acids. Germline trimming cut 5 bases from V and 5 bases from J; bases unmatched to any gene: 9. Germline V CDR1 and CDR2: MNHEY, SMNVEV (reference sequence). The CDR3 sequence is CASSISGRAWDEQYF. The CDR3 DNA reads TGTGCCAGCAGTATCAGCGGGAGGGCCTGGGACGAGCAGTACTTC.

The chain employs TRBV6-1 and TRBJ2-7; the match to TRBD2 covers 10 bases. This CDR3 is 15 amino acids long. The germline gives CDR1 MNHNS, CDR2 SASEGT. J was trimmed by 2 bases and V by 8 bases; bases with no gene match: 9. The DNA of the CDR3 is TGTGCCAGCGGGCTAGCGGGAGTGTCGGCCTACGAGCAGTACTTC. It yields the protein CASGLAGVSAYEQYF.

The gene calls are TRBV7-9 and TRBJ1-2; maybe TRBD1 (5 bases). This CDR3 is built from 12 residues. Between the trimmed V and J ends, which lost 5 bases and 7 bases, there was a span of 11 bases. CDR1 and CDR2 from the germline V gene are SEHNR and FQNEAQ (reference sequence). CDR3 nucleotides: TGTGCCAGCAGCGCTACAGGCTCTGGCTACACCTTC. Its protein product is CASSATGSGYTF.

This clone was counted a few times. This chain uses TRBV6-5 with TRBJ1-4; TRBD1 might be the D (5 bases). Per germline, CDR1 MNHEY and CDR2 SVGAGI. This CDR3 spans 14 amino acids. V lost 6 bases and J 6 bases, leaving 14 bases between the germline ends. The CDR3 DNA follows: TGTGCCAGCAGAGACAGAGTCAATCATGAAAAACTGTTTTTT. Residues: CASRDRVNHEKLFF.

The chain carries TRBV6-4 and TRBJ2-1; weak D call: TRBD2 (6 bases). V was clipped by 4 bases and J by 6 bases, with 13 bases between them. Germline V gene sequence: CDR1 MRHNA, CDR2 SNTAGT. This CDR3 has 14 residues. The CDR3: CASSVGSPLNEQFF. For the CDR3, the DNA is TGTGCCAGCAGTGTCGGGAGCCCCCTCAATGAGCAGTTCTTC.